A selection of T cell receptor beta chains follows, all from one sample in a study of early T cells in non-severe SARS-CoV-2 infection. TCRdb passed the 5' RACE reads through MiXCR, listing each CDR3 protein once. The table has about 42,000 distinct CDR3 sequences, 7% to 7.5% seen once. Sequencing was performed on whole blood. Receptor source: an adult who was a healthcare worker with PCR-confirmed SARS-CoV-2 infection or an uninfected control (not recorded which). Both conserved end residues are part of each CDR3. A D gene is named only where the DNA matches it firmly. Only some rows state a clone size, as once, few, many or a class for expanded clones.

d_gene: .
abundance: many
j_gene: TRBJ1-2
v_gene: TRBV6-1
CDR3nt: TGTGCCAGCAAGGTCGAGAATTCGCACAATGGCTACACCTTC
CDR3aa: CASKVENSHNGYTF

d_gene: .
abundance: many
j_gene: TRBJ2-1
v_gene: TRBV20-1
CDR3nt: TGCAGTGCTCTGGTTGCCGGCTTCAATGGGGATGAGCAGTTCTTC
CDR3aa: CSALVAGFNGDEQFF

d_gene: TRBD1
abundance: many
j_gene: TRBJ1-2
v_gene: TRBV14
CDR3nt: TGTGCCAGCAGCCCCAAGATTGGTTCAGGGGGCTATGGCTACACCTTC
CDR3aa: CASSPKIGSGGYGYTF

d_gene: .
abundance: .
j_gene: TRBJ2-5
v_gene: TRBV11-3
CDR3nt: TGTGCCAGCAGCTTTCAGGGCGCAGAGACCCAGTACTTC
CDR3aa: CASSFQGAETQYF

d_gene: .
abundance: medium-sized
j_gene: TRBJ1-4
v_gene: TRBV7-7
CDR3nt: TGTGCTAGCAGTCCCGGGACAAGCTCTGAAAAACTGTTTTTT
CDR3aa: CASSPGTSSEKLFF

d_gene: .
abundance: large
j_gene: TRBJ2-4
v_gene: TRBV7-9
CDR3nt: TGTGCCAGCAGCGTCGCACAGGCCAAAAACATTCAGTACTTC
CDR3aa: CASSVAQAKNIQYF

d_gene: .
abundance: .
j_gene: TRBJ1-1
v_gene: TRBV3-1
CDR3nt: TGTGCCAGCAGCCAAGATAAGGGCGTTATGAACACTGAAGCTTTCTTT
CDR3aa: CASSQDKGVMNTEAFF

d_gene: TRBD2
abundance: many
j_gene: TRBJ2-5
v_gene: TRBV3-1
CDR3nt: TGTGCCAGCAGCTCGGGACTAGCCGGAGAGACCCAGTACTTC
CDR3aa: CASSSGLAGETQYF

d_gene: TRBD1
abundance: .
j_gene: TRBJ1-5
v_gene: TRBV2
CDR3nt: TGTGCCAGCAGTTACAGGGGTGACAATCAGCCCCAGCATTTT
CDR3aa: CASSYRGDNQPQHF

d_gene: .
abundance: .
j_gene: TRBJ1-1
v_gene: TRBV4-2
CDR3nt: TGTGCCAGCAGCCAAGGCCAGGGAGGGACTGAAGCTTTCTTT
CDR3aa: CASSQGQGGTEAFF

d_gene: TRBD2
abundance: .
j_gene: TRBJ2-1
v_gene: TRBV27
CDR3nt: TGTGCCAGCAGTTCCGGCCTAGCGGGGTTCGATGAGCAGTTCTTC
CDR3aa: CASSSGLAGFDEQFF

d_gene: TRBD1
abundance: few
j_gene: TRBJ2-5
v_gene: TRBV19
CDR3nt: TGTGCCAGTAGTACATCCGGGACAGACTTTGAGACCCAGTACTTC
CDR3aa: CASSTSGTDFETQYF

d_gene: .
abundance: .
j_gene: TRBJ2-5
v_gene: TRBV11-2
CDR3nt: TGTGCCAGCAGCCCGGGAGCCGGGGGAGGAGAGACCCAGTACTTC
CDR3aa: CASSPGAGGGETQYF

d_gene: TRBD1
abundance: many
j_gene: TRBJ1-2
v_gene: TRBV7-9
CDR3nt: TGTGCCAGCAGCTCCCCGGGACAGGGGGGCGACTATGGCTACACCTTC
CDR3aa: CASSSPGQGGDYGYTF

d_gene: .
abundance: few
j_gene: TRBJ2-5
v_gene: TRBV9
CDR3nt: TGTGCCAGCAGCGCGGGGGTCCGCCAAGAGACCCAGTACTTC
CDR3aa: CASSAGVRQETQYF

d_gene: TRBD1
abundance: many
j_gene: TRBJ1-2
v_gene: TRBV6-5
CDR3nt: TGTGCCAGCAGTTACAGGTTGGACAGGGCCATATATGGCTACACCTTC
CDR3aa: CASSYRLDRAIYGYTF

d_gene: TRBD1
abundance: many
j_gene: TRBJ2-4
v_gene: TRBV2
CDR3nt: TGTGCCAGCACGCAGGACAGGTCACTAGCCAAAAACATTCAGTACTTC
CDR3aa: CASTQDRSLAKNIQYF

d_gene: TRBD1
abundance: .
j_gene: TRBJ2-1
v_gene: TRBV7-6
CDR3nt: TGTGCCAGCAGCTTAGAGTTGACAGGGGGGGTAGTCTTC
CDR3aa: CASSLELTGGVVF

d_gene: .
abundance: .
j_gene: TRBJ1-1
v_gene: TRBV6-4
CDR3nt: TGTGCCAGCAGAAGGGGTTCGGGAGACACTGAAGCTTTCTTT
CDR3aa: CASRRGSGDTEAFF

d_gene: .
abundance: many
j_gene: TRBJ2-7
v_gene: TRBV5-1
CDR3nt: TGCGCCAGCAGCCCTGGTATATGGGGGGCCTACGAGCAGTACTTC
CDR3aa: CASSPGIWGAYEQYF

d_gene: .
abundance: few
j_gene: TRBJ2-3
v_gene: TRBV11-3
CDR3nt: TGTGCCAGCAGCTTTCGGACAGGCACAGATACGCAGTATTTT
CDR3aa: CASSFRTGTDTQYF

d_gene: TRBD1
abundance: few
j_gene: TRBJ1-2
v_gene: TRBV19
CDR3nt: TGTGCCAGTAGTGCCATTGACAGGGTCGATTATGGCTACACCTTC
CDR3aa: CASSAIDRVDYGYTF

d_gene: TRBD2
abundance: few
j_gene: TRBJ2-7
v_gene: TRBV9
CDR3nt: TGTGCCAGCAGCGGACGAGCGGGGGGGCCCGAGCAGTACTTC
CDR3aa: CASSGRAGGPEQYF

d_gene: .
abundance: .
j_gene: TRBJ2-5
v_gene: TRBV3-1
CDR3nt: TGTGCCAGCAGCCCCGGGACCCAAGAGACCCAGTACTTC
CDR3aa: CASSPGTQETQYF

d_gene: .
abundance: few
j_gene: TRBJ2-6
v_gene: TRBV6-1
CDR3nt: TGTGCAACCGATGTGGAGGCCTCTGGGGCCAACGTCCTGACTTTC
CDR3aa: CATDVEASGANVLTF

d_gene: TRBD2
abundance: .
j_gene: TRBJ2-7
v_gene: TRBV6-2/TRBV6-3
CDR3nt: TGTGCCAGCAGGATTAGCGGGGGAATCTCCTACGAGCAGTACTTC
CDR3aa: CASRISGGISYEQYF